The 21 T cell receptor beta chains below come from one sample, sequenced in a study of post-analysis software for immune sequencing data. General study points: Controls had lower frequencies than patients of about 5 TRBV segments, which included TRBV5-6, TRBV5-1 and TRBV20-1.

These receptors are not linked to any known antigen. The authors incorporated unique molecular identifiers into the TCR beta cDNA libraries. MiXCR, applied by TCRdb to the PCR reads, yields one record per CDR3 protein. Of about 820,000 distinct CDR3 sequences in the sample, roughly half are singletons; the top ten hold roughly 4.4%. Sequencing used blood. The receptor set was obtained from a girl aged 10 to 17 with multiple sclerosis.

CDR3 amino acids: CASSPRAGGTGNTIYF. The CDR3 nucleotides are TGTGCCAGCAGCCCCCGTGCGGGTGGGACTGGAAACACCATATATTTT. The rearrangement joins TRBV7-2 to TRBJ1-3; D unresolved. Germline lookup yields CDR1 SGHTA and CDR2 FQGNSA. This CDR3 spans 16 amino acids. Trimming took off 5 bases at V and 2 bases at J, with 16 bases between the two ends.

This clonotype has only a few counts. Germline is not matched at one junction end, which may reflect a read error. V and J are TRBV5-1 and TRBJ2-7, with D perhaps given as TRBD1 or TRBD2 (5 bases each). Germline assignment: CDR1 SGHRS and CDR2 YFSETQ. CDR3 length equals 11 residues. The CDR3 sequence is CASRGAYEQYF. CDR3 coding DNA: TGTGCCAGTCGGGGCGCTTACGAGCAGTACTTC.

V gene TRBV12-3 or TRBV12-4 combines with J gene TRBJ2-7; D might be TRBD1 or TRBD2, each matching 6 bases. This CDR3 spans 14 amino acids. V was trimmed by 6 bases and J by 6 bases, leaving 18 bases between them. CDR3 sequence reads: CASRRSGGLGEQYF. DNA of the CDR3: TGTGCCAGCAGGAGGAGTGGGGGGCTCGGCGAGCAGTACTTC.

This clonotype has more than one count but fewer than ten. The rearrangement links TRBV12-3 or TRBV12-4 to TRBJ2-6, with 8 bases lining up with TRBD1. V gave up 8 bases and J gave up 0 bases; unmatched junction bases: 6. This CDR3 region has 16 residues. The CDR3 sequence is CASGRDRPSGANVLTF. In nucleotides, the CDR3 is TGTGCCAGCGGGCGGGACAGGCCCTCTGGGGCCAACGTCCTGACTTTC.

The chain links TRBV29-1 to TRBJ2-7, with 7 bases matching TRBD1. Germline V CDR1 and CDR2: SQVTM, ANQGSEA. J was trimmed by 4 bases and V by 5 bases; bases with no gene match: 8. CDR3 length equals 13 residues. The CDR3 spells CSVTGAVVYEQYF. The DNA of the CDR3 is TGCAGCGTTACAGGGGCAGTAGTTTACGAGCAGTACTTC.

The chain combines TRBV2 with TRBJ2-4, with D perhaps assigned TRBD1 or TRBD2 (5 bases each). Germline values: CDR1 SNHLY, CDR2 FYNNEI. The CDR3 consists of 12 residues. Deletions cut 8 bases from V and 8 bases from J, with 13 bases between. CDR3 amino acids: CASGTYEHIQYF. The DNA for the CDR3 is TGTGCCAGCGGGACCTACGAACACATTCAGTACTTC.

The gene calls are TRBV5-1 and TRBJ2-6, with TRBD1 identical over 7 bases. Trimming at V came to 0 bases and at J to 0 bases, leaving 3 bases not matched to a gene. Germline V CDR1 and CDR2: SGHRS, YFSETQ. The CDR3 totals 17 residues. CDR3 region: CASSLAGDSSGANVLTF. The CDR3 nucleotides read TGCGCCAGCAGCTTGGCCGGGGACAGCTCTGGGGCCAACGTCCTGACTTTC.

V gene TRBV7-9 combines with J gene TRBJ2-1; D perhaps matches TRBD2 (5 bases). CDR1 and CDR2 (germline): SEHNR, FQNEAQ (reference sequence). V was pared by 4 bases and J by 5 bases, with 12 bases between. The CDR3 is made up of 14 amino acids. Here the CDR3 DNA reads TGTGCCAGCAGCTCCAGCGGCACACACAATGAGCAGTTCTTC. As protein: CASSSSGTHNEQFF.

The J gene is TRBJ1-1, the V gene TRBV25-1; D is ambiguous. Germline loops: CDR1 MGHDK, CDR2 SYGVNS. The V end lost 2 bases, the J end lost 2 bases, and 9 bases lay between the germline ends. This CDR3 is 14 amino acids long. The CDR3 DNA reads TGTGCCAGCAGTGAAAGTCGCAGAAACACTGAAGCTTTCTTT. It yields the protein CASSESRRNTEAFF.

The CDR3 region is CASSQVAHEQFF. The CDR3 DNA follows: TGTGCCAGCAGCCAAGTAGCACATGAGCAGTTCTTC. The chain has TRBV3-1 and TRBJ2-1; D gene uncertain. CDR1 is LGHDT, CDR2 YNNKEL, per germline (reference sequence). The CDR3 has 12 residues. V was cut by 1 base and J by 8 bases, with 6 bases left in between.

The chain has TRBV20-1 and TRBJ2-1, with 10 bases that match TRBD2. Germline V gene data show CDR1 as DFQATT and CDR2 as SNEGSKA (reference sequence). V dropped 0 bases and J dropped 8; count of bases not matched to a gene: 10. This CDR3 has 16 residues. As DNA, the CDR3 is TGCAGTGCTAGAGATCTAGGGCTAGCGGGAGAAGATGAGCAGTTCTTC. Its protein product is CSARDLGLAGEDEQFF.

The sample holds a few counts of this clonotype. The J gene is TRBJ2-3, the V gene TRBV6-6, with D uncertain. Germline lookup yields CDR1 MNHNY and CDR2 SVGAGI (reference sequence). The CDR3 sequence is 14 residues long. Trimming stripped 1 base from V and 0 bases from J, with 5 bases between. This CDR3 reads CASSYYDSTDTQYF. In DNA, the CDR3 is TGTGCCAGCAGTTACTACGACAGCACAGATACGCAGTATTTT.

This rearrangement joins TRBV7-2 to TRBJ2-3; TRBD2 matches at 8 bases. The CDR3 totals 18 residues. Germline-derived CDR1 and CDR2 are SGHTA and FQGNSA. V lost 5 bases to trimming and J lost 2 bases; unmatched junction nucleotides: 15. CDR3 sequence reads: CASSHRWGDGLATDTQYF. The CDR3 coding sequence is TGTGCCAGCAGCCACCGGTGGGGGGACGGACTAGCCACAGATACGCAGTATTTT.

The DNA of the CDR3 is TGTGCCAGCAGTGAATATACAGGGTTTCTCCAGCATTTT. Its translation is CASSEYTGFLQHF. The chain carries TRBV12-3 or TRBV12-4 and TRBJ1-5; TRBD1 might be the D (6 bases). V lost 5 bases and J 12 bases, leaving 17 bases between the germline ends. The CDR3 sequence is 13 residues long.

The chain combines TRBV20-1 with TRBJ1-2, with 10 bases matching TRBD1. Germline loops: CDR1 DFQATT, CDR2 SNEGSKA (reference sequence). The CDR3 runs to 10 residues. The CDR3 here is CGRDRGGITF. CDR3 in DNA: TGCGGAAGGGACAGGGGTGGGATCACCTTC.

In DNA form, the CDR3 reads TGTGCCAGCAGAGGGACAGGGGGTCGTGTTATGAACACTGAAGCTTTCTTT. Its translation is CASRGTGGRVMNTEAFF. The chain combines TRBV2 with TRBJ1-1; 11 bases are a match to TRBD1. With V trimmed by 6 bases and J by 0 bases, 9 bases remained unmatched. Germline CDR1 SNHLY, CDR2 FYNNEI. This CDR3 has 17 amino acids.

The V and J genes are TRBV5-1 and TRBJ2-2, with TRBD1 as a possible D gene (5 bases). Germline assignment: CDR1 SGHRS and CDR2 YFSETQ. The CDR3 has 14 residues. V was cut by 6 bases and J by 5 bases, with 14 bases left in between. The CDR3 loop reads CASTMDPGTGELFF. In DNA, the CDR3 is TGCGCCAGCACCATGGACCCAGGGACCGGGGAGCTGTTTTTT. The full variable domain, completed using reference TRBV5-1 and TRBJ2-2, is KAGVTQTPRYLIKTRGQQVTLSCSPISGHRSVSWYQQTPGQGLQFLFEYFSETQRNKGNFPGRFSGRQFSNSRSEMNVSTLELGDSALYLCASTMDPGTGELFFGEGSRLTVL.

This clonotype has just one count. The CDR3 loop reads CAWSQDRGLSEQYF. Written as DNA, the CDR3 is TGTGCCTGGAGTCAGGACAGGGGGTTAAGCGAGCAGTACTTC. This chain connects TRBV30 to TRBJ2-7; 10 bases fit TRBD1. J lost 6 bases, V lost 2 bases, and 7 bases had no gene match. This CDR3 spans 14 amino acids. Germline assignment: CDR1 GTSNPN and CDR2 SVGIG (reference sequence).

In nucleotides, the CDR3 is TGTGCCAGCAGCGTAACACTCCAAGGAGATACGCAGTATTTT. Protein sequence: CASSVTLQGDTQYF. The V and J genes are TRBV9 and TRBJ2-3, with D uncertain. Germline values: CDR1 SGDLS, CDR2 YYNGEE. There are 14 residues in the CDR3. Trimming removed 1 base at V and 5 bases at J, with 11 bases between.

The chain couples TRBV6-1 to TRBJ2-4, with D perhaps given as TRBD1 or TRBD2 (5 bases each). Matching the DNA end better, TRBJ2-7 makes the J call doubtful. There are 15 residues in the CDR3. Per the germline V gene, CDR1 is MNHNS and CDR2 is SASEGT. CDR3 protein: CASSNRDPGLYEQYF. Here the CDR3 DNA reads TGTGCCAGCAGTAACCGGGACCCAGGCCTCTACGAGCAGTACTTC.

The V call is TRBV21-1, the J call TRBJ2-5; the tabulated D call, TRBD1, remains unverified against the DNA. TRBV21-1 is tagged as a pseudogene. The CDR3 length is 14 residues. The CDR3 reads CASSETPRGETQYF. For the CDR3, the DNA is TGTGCCAGCAGCGAGACCCCCAGAGGGGAGACCCAGTACTTC.